This T cell receptor beta chain originates from a study of T cell repertoires in cytomegalovirus infection. The overall study: Recently described HLA-C-restricted plus well-studied HLA-B-restricted CMV epitopes were used. Matching HLA type, along with CMV infection, was indicated by public TCR beta signatures. General study results and limits: Within the response measured ex vivo, HLA-C-restricted CMV-specific TCR beta clonotypes were dominant. Public TCR beta family frequency separated CMV-and-HLA carriers, including in an independent cohort.

The CDR3 extends over 15 amino acids. The V end lost 5 bases, the J end lost 2 bases, and 13 bases lay between the germline ends. Germline assignment: CDR1 KGHDR and CDR2 SFDVKD. TCRdb reanalysed the reads using MiXCR and keeps one entry per CDR3 protein. The profile covers around 300,000 distinct CDR3 sequences, with roughly a fifth appearing a single time and about 20% taken by the ten largest. With regard to this clonotype: What it recognizes is unknown.

The sequence was collected from a human donor in good health (CMV status not recorded). Some clones in this sample may be carry-over from other donors' samples. The chain carries TRBV24-1 and TRBJ2-3, with D unclear. The input for sequencing was cultured PBMCs, taken from culture after CMV antigen stimulation. The CDR3, as DNA: TGTGCCACCAGTGTCTCCCCAAGCCTCACAGATACGCAGTATTTT. As protein: CATSVSPSLTDTQYF.